Detailed here is one T cell receptor beta chain. The antigen it recognizes is unknown. Per-base quality was not reported, and no clone a single base away is much larger than it. This entry belongs to a study of response to subunit inactivated influenza vaccine (dated by TCRdb to 2016 to 2019). Study-level background: Deep quantitative T cell receptor repertoire profiling was used in the study to track responses to a trivalent subunit inactivated influenza vaccine. Here is what the overall study found, with its caveats: According to the authors, only a limited number of new T cells may be recruited by each seasonal influenza vaccination.

The receptor library was made with RT-PCR. The instrument given in TCRdb is Illumina HiSeq 2500. TCRdb reran the public reads through fastp at Q25 and MiXCR, keeping productive beta chains. Each CDR3 protein gets just one entry, which takes the most common genes and DNA from the rows behind it. This sample lists 610,000 or so distinct CDR3 sequences; roughly 15% were detected once. Of the sample, 11% is held by the ten largest clones. V is pruned by 6 bases and J by 3 bases, leaving 12 bases of the junction without a gene match. From a lookup of the germline V gene, CDR1 and CDR2 are MNHNS and SASEGT. Counted from cysteine to phenylalanine, this CDR3 has 16 amino acids. Just the 48-base CDR3 DNA is kept, in frame starting at base 1.

The TCR was taken from a man between 50 and 59 years old who received an inactivated influenza vaccine. Donor details come from another sample of the same person, matched by shared clones. The rearranged chain carries TRBV6-1 and TRBJ2-7, with 9 bases matching TRBD1. The input for sequencing was PBMCs from blood, taken 11 to 12 days after vaccination. The bases read TGTGCCAGCAGGGATCGAACGGGACAGGGTAACTACGAGCAGTACTTC. Translated, it gives CASRDRTGQGNYEQYF.